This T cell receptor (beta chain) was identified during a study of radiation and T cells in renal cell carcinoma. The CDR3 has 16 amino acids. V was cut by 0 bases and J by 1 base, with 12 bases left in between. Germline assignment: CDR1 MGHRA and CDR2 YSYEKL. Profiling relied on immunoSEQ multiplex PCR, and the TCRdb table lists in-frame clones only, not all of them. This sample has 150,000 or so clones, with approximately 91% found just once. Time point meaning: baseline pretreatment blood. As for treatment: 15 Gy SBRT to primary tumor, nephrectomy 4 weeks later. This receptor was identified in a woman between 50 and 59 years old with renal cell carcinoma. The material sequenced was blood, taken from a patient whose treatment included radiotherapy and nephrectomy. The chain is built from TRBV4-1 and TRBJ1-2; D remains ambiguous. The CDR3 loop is CASSQDSGGNNYGYTF. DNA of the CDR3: TGCGCCAGCAGCCAAGATTCCGGCGGAAATAACTATGGCTACACCTTC.